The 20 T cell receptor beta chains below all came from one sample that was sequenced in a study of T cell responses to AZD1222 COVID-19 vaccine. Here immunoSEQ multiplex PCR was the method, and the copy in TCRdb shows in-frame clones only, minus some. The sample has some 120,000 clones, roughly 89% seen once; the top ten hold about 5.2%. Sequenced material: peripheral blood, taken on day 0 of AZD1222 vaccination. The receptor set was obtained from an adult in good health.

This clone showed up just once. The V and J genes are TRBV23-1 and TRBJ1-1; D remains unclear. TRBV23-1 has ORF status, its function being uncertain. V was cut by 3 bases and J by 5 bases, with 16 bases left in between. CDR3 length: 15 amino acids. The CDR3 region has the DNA TGCGCCAGCAGTCAGGTCAAACGATGGTTAACTGAAGCTTTCTTT. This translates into CASSQVKRWLTEAFF.

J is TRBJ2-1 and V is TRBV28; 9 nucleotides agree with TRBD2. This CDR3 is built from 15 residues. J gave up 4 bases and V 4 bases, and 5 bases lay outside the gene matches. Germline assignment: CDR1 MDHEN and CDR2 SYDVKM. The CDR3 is CASSSLAGGYNEQFF. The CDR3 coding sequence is TGTGCCAGCAGTTCCCTGGCGGGAGGGTACAATGAGCAGTTCTTC.

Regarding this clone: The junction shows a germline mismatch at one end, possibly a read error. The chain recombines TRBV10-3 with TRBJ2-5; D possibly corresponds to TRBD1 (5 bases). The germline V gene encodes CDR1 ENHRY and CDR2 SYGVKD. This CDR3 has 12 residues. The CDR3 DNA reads TGTGCCACCAGTGACAGAAAAGAGACCCAGTACTTC. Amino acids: CATSDRKETQYF.

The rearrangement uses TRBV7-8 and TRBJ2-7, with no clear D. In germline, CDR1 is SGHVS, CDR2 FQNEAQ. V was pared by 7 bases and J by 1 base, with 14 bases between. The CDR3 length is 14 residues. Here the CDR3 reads CASKKYSESYEQYF. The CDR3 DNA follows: TGTGCCAGCAAGAAATATTCAGAATCCTACGAGCAGTACTTC.

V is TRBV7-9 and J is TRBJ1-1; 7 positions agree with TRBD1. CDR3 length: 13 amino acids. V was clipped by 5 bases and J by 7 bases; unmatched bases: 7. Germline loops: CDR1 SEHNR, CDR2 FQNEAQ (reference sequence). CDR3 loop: CASSLGTANEAFF. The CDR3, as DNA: TGTGCCAGCAGCCTTGGGACAGCGAATGAAGCTTTCTTT.

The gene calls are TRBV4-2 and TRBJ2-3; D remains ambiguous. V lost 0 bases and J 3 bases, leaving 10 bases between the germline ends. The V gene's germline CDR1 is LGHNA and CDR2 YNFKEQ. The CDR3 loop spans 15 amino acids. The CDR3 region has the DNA TGTGCCAGCAGCCAAGAGAAGCCGTTTACAGATACGCAGTATTTT. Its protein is CASSQEKPFTDTQYF.

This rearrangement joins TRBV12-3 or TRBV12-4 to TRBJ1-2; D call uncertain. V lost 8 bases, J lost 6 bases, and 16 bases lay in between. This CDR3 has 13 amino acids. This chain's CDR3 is CASVGPRLDGYTF. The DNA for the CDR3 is TGTGCCAGCGTTGGTCCCAGGCTGGATGGCTACACCTTC.

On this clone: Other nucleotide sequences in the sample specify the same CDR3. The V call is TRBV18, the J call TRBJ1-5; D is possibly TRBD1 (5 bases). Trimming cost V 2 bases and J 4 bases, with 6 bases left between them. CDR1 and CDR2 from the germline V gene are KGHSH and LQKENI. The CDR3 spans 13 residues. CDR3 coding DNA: TGTGCCAGCTCACCAGGGGGTAATCAGCCCCAGCATTTT. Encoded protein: CASSPGGNQPQHF.

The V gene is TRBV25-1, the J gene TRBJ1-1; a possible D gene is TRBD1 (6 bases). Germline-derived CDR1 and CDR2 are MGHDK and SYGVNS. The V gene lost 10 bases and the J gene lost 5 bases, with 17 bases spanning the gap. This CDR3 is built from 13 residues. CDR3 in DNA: TGTGCCACCCACACAGGGAAAGGGACTGAAGCTTTCTTT. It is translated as CATHTGKGTEAFF.

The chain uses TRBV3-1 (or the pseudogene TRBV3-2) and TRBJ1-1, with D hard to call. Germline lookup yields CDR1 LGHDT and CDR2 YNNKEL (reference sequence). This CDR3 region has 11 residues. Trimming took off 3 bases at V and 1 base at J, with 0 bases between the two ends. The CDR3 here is CASSQNTEAFF. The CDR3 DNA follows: TGTGCCAGCAGCCAGAACACTGAAGCTTTCTTT.

CDR3 nucleotides: TGTGCCAGCAGCCAAGCCGGACAGGGGGCAGGGGGCTACACCTTC. It yields the protein CASSQAGQGAGGYTF. The chain couples TRBV3-1 (or the pseudogene TRBV3-2) to TRBJ1-2; 11 bases fit TRBD1. CDR3 length equals 15 residues. CDR1 and CDR2 from the germline V gene are LGHDT and YNNKEL (reference sequence). V was clipped by 1 base and J by 8 bases; unmatched bases: 6.

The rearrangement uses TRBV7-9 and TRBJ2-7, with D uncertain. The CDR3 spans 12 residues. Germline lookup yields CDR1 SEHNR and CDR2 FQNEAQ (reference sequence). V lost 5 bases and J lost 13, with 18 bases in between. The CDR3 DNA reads TGTGCCAGCAGCATCGACCGATGGAAAATATACTTC. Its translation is CASSIDRWKIYF.

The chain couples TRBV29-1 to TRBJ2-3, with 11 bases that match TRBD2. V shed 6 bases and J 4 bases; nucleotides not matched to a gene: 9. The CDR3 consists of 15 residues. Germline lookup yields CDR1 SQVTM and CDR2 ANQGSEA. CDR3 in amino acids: CSVWGTSGMADTQYF. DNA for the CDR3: TGCAGCGTCTGGGGGACTAGCGGAATGGCAGATACGCAGTATTTT.

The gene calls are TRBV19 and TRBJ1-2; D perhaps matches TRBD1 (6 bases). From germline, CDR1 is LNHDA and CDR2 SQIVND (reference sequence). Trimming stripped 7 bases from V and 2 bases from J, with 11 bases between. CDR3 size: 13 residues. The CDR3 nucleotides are TGTGCCAGTAAGGTAGGACAGAACTATGGCTACACCTTC. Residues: CASKVGQNYGYTF.

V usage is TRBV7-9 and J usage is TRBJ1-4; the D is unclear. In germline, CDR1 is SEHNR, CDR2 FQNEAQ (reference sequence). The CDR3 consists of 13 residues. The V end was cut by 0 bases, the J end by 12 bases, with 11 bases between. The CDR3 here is CASSLALGSELFF. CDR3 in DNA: TGTGCCAGCAGCTTAGCGCTGGGGTCCGAACTGTTTTTT.

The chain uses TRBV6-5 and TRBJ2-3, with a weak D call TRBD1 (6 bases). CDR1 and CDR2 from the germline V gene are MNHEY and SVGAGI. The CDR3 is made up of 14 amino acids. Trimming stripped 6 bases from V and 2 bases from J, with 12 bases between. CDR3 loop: CASRDRQTTDTQYF. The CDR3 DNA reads TGTGCCAGCAGGGACAGACAGACCACAGATACGCAGTATTTT.

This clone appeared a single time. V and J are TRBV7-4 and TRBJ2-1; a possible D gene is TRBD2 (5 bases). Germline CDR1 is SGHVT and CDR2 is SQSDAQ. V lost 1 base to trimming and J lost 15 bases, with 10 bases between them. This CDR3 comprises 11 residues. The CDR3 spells CASSLVLAPFF. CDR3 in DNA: TGTGCCAGCAGCTTAGTGCTAGCCCCGTTCTTC.

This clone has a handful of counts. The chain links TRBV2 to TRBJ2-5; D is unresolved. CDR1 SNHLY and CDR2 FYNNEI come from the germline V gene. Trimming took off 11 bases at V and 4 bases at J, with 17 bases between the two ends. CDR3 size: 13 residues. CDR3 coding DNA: TGTGCCGGCCGTGGTCCGGCTGGAGAGACCCAGTACTTC. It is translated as CAGRGPAGETQYF. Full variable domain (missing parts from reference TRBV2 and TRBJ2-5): EPEVTQTPSHQVTQMGQEVILRCVPISNHLYFYWYRQILGQKVEFLVSFYNNEISEKSEIFDDQFSVERPDGSNFTLKIRSTKLEDSAMYFCAGRGPAGETQYFGPGTRLLVL.

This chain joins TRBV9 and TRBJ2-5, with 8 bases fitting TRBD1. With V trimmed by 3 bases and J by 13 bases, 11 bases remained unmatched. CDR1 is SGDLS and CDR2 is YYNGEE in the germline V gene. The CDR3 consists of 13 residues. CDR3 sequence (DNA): TGTGCCAGCAGCGAGGGCCAGGGGGCCGTAGGGTACTTC. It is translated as CASSEGQGAVGYF.

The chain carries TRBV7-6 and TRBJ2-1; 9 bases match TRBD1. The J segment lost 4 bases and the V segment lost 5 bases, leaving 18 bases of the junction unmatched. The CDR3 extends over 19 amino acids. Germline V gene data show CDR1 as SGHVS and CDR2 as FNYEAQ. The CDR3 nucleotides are TGTGCCAGCAGCCCAAACCTGGGACAGGGTGTAAAGTGGTACAATGAGCAGTTCTTC. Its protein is CASSPNLGQGVKWYNEQFF. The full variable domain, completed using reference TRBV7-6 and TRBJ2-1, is GAGVSQSPRYKVTKRGQDVALRCDPISGHVSLYWYRQALGQGPEFLTYFNYEAQQDKSGLPNDRFSAERPEGSISTLTIQRTEQRDSAMYRCASSPNLGQGVKWYNEQFFGPGTRLTVL.